This is a list of T cell receptor beta chains from one sample in a study of early T cells in non-severe SARS-CoV-2 infection. TCRdb re-derived calls from the 5' RACE reads in MiXCR, one entry per CDR3 protein. The table shows about 69,000 distinct CDR3 sequences, with roughly 10% occurring only once. The sample comprised whole blood. These receptors all stem from an adult who was a healthcare worker with PCR-confirmed SARS-CoV-2 infection or an uninfected control (not recorded which). The CDR3 runs from the conserved cysteine through the conserved F or W. A D gene is named only where the DNA matches it firmly. Not all rows give a size; the values are once, few, many and, for expanded clones, a class.

CDR3aa: CASSPGGTATNEKLFF
CDR3nt: TGTGCCAGCTCACCTGGGGGGACAGCAACTAATGAAAAACTGTTTTTT
j_gene: TRBJ1-4
v_gene: TRBV18
d_gene: TRBD1
abundance: few

CDR3aa: CASMPGEGPNTEAFF
CDR3nt: TGCGCCAGCATGCCAGGGGAGGGTCCGAACACTGAAGCTTTCTTT
j_gene: TRBJ1-1
v_gene: TRBV10-1
d_gene: NA
abundance: NA

CDR3aa: CSAPDRGDNTGELFF
CDR3nt: TGCAGTGCACCAGACAGAGGAGATAACACCGGGGAGCTGTTTTTT
j_gene: TRBJ2-2
v_gene: TRBV20-1
d_gene: NA
abundance: NA

CDR3aa: CASSPVTTQYF
CDR3nt: TGTGCCAGCAGCCCGGTTACTACGCAGTATTTT
j_gene: TRBJ2-3
v_gene: TRBV9
d_gene: NA
abundance: NA

CDR3aa: CASSDSNAYYNEQFF
CDR3nt: TGTGCCAGCAGTGACTCGAACGCTTACTACAATGAGCAGTTCTTC
j_gene: TRBJ2-1
v_gene: TRBV6-4
d_gene: NA
abundance: many

CDR3aa: CASRRRAGSPDTQYF
CDR3nt: TGTGCCAGCAGGCGAAGAGCGGGATCACCAGATACGCAGTATTTT
j_gene: TRBJ2-3
v_gene: TRBV7-2
d_gene: TRBD2
abundance: many

CDR3aa: CASSRTQETQYF
CDR3nt: TGTGCCAGCAGCCGGACCCAAGAGACCCAGTACTTC
j_gene: TRBJ2-5
v_gene: TRBV2
d_gene: NA
abundance: many

CDR3aa: CASSPDENTEAFF
CDR3nt: TGTGCCAGCAGCCCGGACGAGAACACTGAAGCTTTCTTT
j_gene: TRBJ1-1
v_gene: TRBV5-4
d_gene: NA
abundance: NA

CDR3aa: CSIDTGLNTEAFF
CDR3nt: TGCAGCATTGACACGGGGCTGAACACTGAAGCTTTCTTT
j_gene: TRBJ1-1
v_gene: TRBV29-1
d_gene: NA
abundance: many

CDR3aa: CASSRGQGFQYF
CDR3nt: TGTGCCAGCAGCAGAGGACAGGGGTTTCAGTACTTC
j_gene: TRBJ2-4
v_gene: TRBV12-3/TRBV12-4
d_gene: TRBD1
abundance: many

CDR3aa: CASSFVTSNWVTGELFF
CDR3nt: TGTGCCAGCAGTTTCGTGACTAGCAATTGGGTTACCGGGGAGCTGTTTTTT
j_gene: TRBJ2-2
v_gene: TRBV28
d_gene: TRBD2
abundance: NA

CDR3aa: CSVKGVSTDTQYF
CDR3nt: TGCAGCGTGAAGGGGGTGAGCACAGATACGCAGTATTTT
j_gene: TRBJ2-3
v_gene: TRBV29-1
d_gene: NA
abundance: few

CDR3aa: CASSSGQGFDTQYF
CDR3nt: TGTGCCAGCAGTTCAGGACAGGGGTTTGATACGCAGTATTTT
j_gene: TRBJ2-3
v_gene: TRBV12-3/TRBV12-4
d_gene: TRBD1
abundance: many

CDR3aa: CASSLNTRPGTQGVEQYF
CDR3nt: TGTGCCAGCAGCCTTAATACCCGGCCCGGGACACAAGGAGTCGAGCAGTACTTC
j_gene: TRBJ2-7
v_gene: TRBV3-1
d_gene: NA
abundance: many

CDR3aa: CASSLDAGSNGYTF
CDR3nt: TGTGCCAGCAGCTTAGATGCAGGGTCGAATGGCTACACCTTC
j_gene: TRBJ1-2
v_gene: TRBV7-2
d_gene: NA
abundance: few

CDR3aa: CASSLTGLTEQYF
CDR3nt: TGTGCCAGCAGTTTAACAGGCCTCACCGAGCAGTACTTC
j_gene: TRBJ2-7
v_gene: TRBV12-3/TRBV12-4
d_gene: NA
abundance: few

CDR3aa: CASNPGGEKLFF
CDR3nt: TGTGCCAGCAACCCTGGTGGCGAAAAACTGTTTTTT
j_gene: TRBJ1-4
v_gene: TRBV7-9
d_gene: NA
abundance: many

CDR3aa: CASRRSAGGPTDTQYF
CDR3nt: TGCGCCAGCAGACGGTCAGCGGGAGGCCCCACAGATACGCAGTATTTT
j_gene: TRBJ2-3
v_gene: TRBV5-1
d_gene: TRBD2
abundance: many

CDR3aa: CASSPWSGQRNTEAFF
CDR3nt: TGTGCCAGCTCACCATGGAGTGGACAACGGAACACTGAAGCTTTCTTT
j_gene: TRBJ1-1
v_gene: TRBV18
d_gene: NA
abundance: NA

CDR3aa: CSARDVQVYEQYF
CDR3nt: TGCAGTGCTAGAGATGTCCAGGTCTACGAGCAGTACTTC
j_gene: TRBJ2-7
v_gene: TRBV20-1
d_gene: NA
abundance: many

CDR3aa: CASSIGPPGGGNEQFF
CDR3nt: TGTGCCAGCAGCATAGGGCCGCCCGGCGGTGGCAATGAGCAGTTCTTC
j_gene: TRBJ2-1
v_gene: TRBV7-2
d_gene: NA
abundance: many

CDR3aa: CSVEGSTSGRTDTQYF
CDR3nt: TGCAGCGTTGAAGGGTCGACTAGCGGCCGCACAGATACGCAGTATTTT
j_gene: TRBJ2-3
v_gene: TRBV29-1
d_gene: TRBD2
abundance: few

CDR3aa: CASSWGDRPDTQYF
CDR3nt: TGTGCCAGCAGCTGGGGAGACAGACCGGATACGCAGTATTTT
j_gene: TRBJ2-3
v_gene: TRBV7-9
d_gene: NA
abundance: many

CDR3aa: CASSYSKFETVNTGELFF
CDR3nt: TGTGCCAGCAGTTACTCGAAGTTCGAGACAGTGAACACCGGGGAGCTGTTTTTT
j_gene: TRBJ2-2
v_gene: TRBV6-7
d_gene: NA
abundance: NA

CDR3aa: CSARDLSSYEQYF
CDR3nt: TGCAGTGCTAGAGACTTAAGCTCCTACGAGCAGTACTTC
j_gene: TRBJ2-7
v_gene: TRBV20-1
d_gene: NA
abundance: NA

CDR3aa: CASSLGADRGYTF
CDR3nt: TGTGCCAGCAGCTTAGGGGCAGATCGTGGCTACACCTTC
j_gene: TRBJ1-2
v_gene: TRBV7-9
d_gene: NA
abundance: NA

CDR3aa: CASAGANVLTF
CDR3nt: TGTGCCAGCGCTGGGGCCAACGTCCTGACTTTC
j_gene: TRBJ2-6
v_gene: TRBV5-8
d_gene: NA
abundance: NA

CDR3aa: CASSRTGTGAGAKNIQYF
CDR3nt: TGTGCCAGCTCACGGACCGGGACAGGGGCTGGAGCCAAAAACATTCAGTACTTC
j_gene: TRBJ2-4
v_gene: TRBV18
d_gene: TRBD1
abundance: many

CDR3aa: CASSISHRGGGNEQFF
CDR3nt: TGTGCCAGTAGTATTAGTCATCGGGGAGGGGGCAATGAGCAGTTCTTC
j_gene: TRBJ2-1
v_gene: TRBV19
d_gene: NA
abundance: few

CDR3aa: CASRLGGTAGKWTEAFF
CDR3nt: TGTGCCAGCAGATTGGGAGGGACAGCCGGAAAGTGGACTGAAGCTTTCTTT
j_gene: TRBJ1-1
v_gene: TRBV6-5
d_gene: TRBD1
abundance: many

CDR3aa: CASSGTWTSGGTDTQYF
CDR3nt: TGTGCCAGCAGCGGAACCTGGACTAGCGGGGGCACAGATACGCAGTATTTT
j_gene: TRBJ2-3
v_gene: TRBV3-1
d_gene: TRBD2
abundance: many

CDR3aa: CASSPRGLKFGYTF
CDR3nt: TGTGCCAGCAGTCCGCGGGGGCTGAAGTTTGGCTACACCTTC
j_gene: TRBJ1-2
v_gene: TRBV12-3/TRBV12-4
d_gene: NA
abundance: many

CDR3aa: CASSKGQGGSGTEAFF
CDR3nt: TGTGCCAGCAGCAAAGGACAAGGAGGATCGGGGACTGAAGCTTTCTTT
j_gene: TRBJ1-1
v_gene: TRBV14
d_gene: NA
abundance: many

CDR3aa: CASVRDRGGGYTF
CDR3nt: TGTGCCAGCGTGAGGGACAGGGGCGGTGGCTACACCTTC
j_gene: TRBJ1-2
v_gene: TRBV2
d_gene: TRBD1
abundance: NA

CDR3aa: CAWSAGRTVALGAFF
CDR3nt: TGTGCCTGGAGTGCTGGACGGACAGTGGCCCTTGGGGCTTTCTTT
j_gene: TRBJ1-1
v_gene: TRBV30
d_gene: NA
abundance: few

CDR3aa: CASSPAVGINQPQHF
CDR3nt: TGTGCCAGCAGCCCCGCCGTAGGGATCAATCAGCCCCAGCATTTT
j_gene: TRBJ1-5
v_gene: TRBV6-6
d_gene: NA
abundance: NA

CDR3aa: CSVEASVGKAFF
CDR3nt: TGCAGCGTTGAGGCGTCAGTAGGAAAAGCTTTCTTT
j_gene: TRBJ1-1
v_gene: TRBV29-1
d_gene: NA
abundance: few

CDR3aa: CSATAQGDTEAFF
CDR3nt: TGCAGTGCGACTGCTCAAGGGGACACTGAAGCTTTCTTT
j_gene: TRBJ1-1
v_gene: TRBV20-1
d_gene: NA
abundance: few

CDR3aa: CSVGTSGGALEQYF
CDR3nt: TGCAGCGTCGGGACTAGCGGGGGGGCACTCGAGCAGTACTTC
j_gene: TRBJ2-7
v_gene: TRBV29-1
d_gene: TRBD2
abundance: many

CDR3aa: CASSWDRGYGYTF
CDR3nt: TGTGCCAGCAGTTGGGACAGGGGCTATGGCTACACCTTC
j_gene: TRBJ1-2
v_gene: TRBV6-5
d_gene: TRBD1
abundance: many

CDR3aa: CASSWTGRNTEAFF
CDR3nt: TGTGCCAGCAGCTGGACAGGGAGGAACACTGAAGCTTTCTTT
j_gene: TRBJ1-1
v_gene: TRBV7-9
d_gene: TRBD1
abundance: many

CDR3aa: CASSLEPTGYNYGYTF
CDR3nt: TGTGCCAGCAGCTTAGAGCCAACGGGATATAACTATGGCTACACCTTC
j_gene: TRBJ1-2
v_gene: TRBV7-2
d_gene: NA
abundance: many

CDR3aa: CASSLNAGANYGYTF
CDR3nt: TGCGCCAGCAGCTTGAATGCGGGGGCTAACTATGGCTACACCTTC
j_gene: TRBJ1-2
v_gene: TRBV5-1
d_gene: NA
abundance: NA

CDR3aa: CASSRPLGNIQYF
CDR3nt: TGTGCCAGCAGCAGGCCCCTGGGAAACATTCAGTACTTC
j_gene: TRBJ2-4
v_gene: TRBV7-9
d_gene: NA
abundance: few

CDR3aa: CAWSGSGRGEQYF
CDR3nt: TGTGCCTGGAGTGGTAGCGGGAGAGGCGAGCAGTACTTC
j_gene: TRBJ2-7
v_gene: TRBV30
d_gene: TRBD2
abundance: many

CDR3aa: CASSSRDRRSPLHF
CDR3nt: TGTGCCAGCAGCTCAAGGGACAGGCGCTCACCCCTCCACTTT
j_gene: TRBJ1-6
v_gene: TRBV5-8
d_gene: TRBD1
abundance: many

CDR3aa: CASSQRIPVKAQYF
CDR3nt: TGTGCCAGCAGCCAGAGGATCCCAGTTAAGGCCCAGTACTTC
j_gene: TRBJ2-4
v_gene: TRBV11-2
d_gene: NA
abundance: many

CDR3aa: CASSQEGTGELFF
CDR3nt: TGTGCCAGCAGCCAAGAGGGAACCGGGGAGCTGTTTTTT
j_gene: TRBJ2-2
v_gene: TRBV3-1
d_gene: NA
abundance: many

CDR3aa: CSANERLGRGHTDTQYF
CDR3nt: TGCAGTGCAAACGAACGTTTGGGCAGGGGGCACACAGATACGCAGTATTTT
j_gene: TRBJ2-3
v_gene: TRBV20-1
d_gene: TRBD1
abundance: many

CDR3aa: CAIKGGTGVMNEQFF
CDR3nt: TGTGCCATCAAAGGTGGGACAGGGGTAATGAATGAGCAGTTCTTC
j_gene: TRBJ2-1
v_gene: TRBV10-3
d_gene: TRBD1
abundance: NA

CDR3aa: CASSLEVSNEQFF
CDR3nt: TGCGCCAGCAGCTTGGAGGTTTCGAATGAGCAGTTCTTC
j_gene: TRBJ2-1
v_gene: TRBV5-1
d_gene: NA
abundance: NA

CDR3aa: CASTTGGADTQYF
CDR3nt: TGTGCCAGCACCACTGGGGGGGCAGATACGCAGTATTTT
j_gene: TRBJ2-3
v_gene: TRBV28
d_gene: TRBD2
abundance: many

CDR3aa: CASSFLLAGGYNEQFF
CDR3nt: TGTGCCAGCAGCTTCCTACTAGCGGGGGGCTACAATGAGCAGTTCTTC
j_gene: TRBJ2-1
v_gene: TRBV7-2
d_gene: TRBD2
abundance: few